Following are 17 T cell receptor beta chains from one sample sequenced in a study of PD-L1 blockade in urothelial cancer. Time point given: peripheral blood 6 weeks after treatment start. TCRdb's table, derived via immunoSEQ multiplex PCR, lists solely in-frame clones and lacks some. The top ten hold about 3% of the sample, which has some 30,000 clones, approximately 81% seen once. The sequenced sample was PBMCs, obtained around atezolizumab (anti-PD-L1) treatment. These receptors all stem from a man in his 70s with urothelial cancer.

The chain combines TRBV18 with TRBJ2-3; 7 nucleotides line up with TRBD2. J gave up 0 bases and V 1 base, and 1 base lay outside the gene matches. This CDR3 is built from 15 residues. Germline V lookup: CDR1 KGHSH, CDR2 LQKENI. The CDR3 sequence is CASSPLAGSTDTQYF. In nucleotides, the CDR3 is TGTGCCAGCTCACCACTAGCGGGTAGCACAGATACGCAGTATTTT.

The chain couples TRBV9 to TRBJ2-1; D is possibly TRBD1 (5 bases). This CDR3 contains 15 residues. V dropped 0 bases and J dropped 2 bases, with 9 bases sitting between them. Per germline, CDR1 SGDLS and CDR2 YYNGEE. The CDR3 region has the DNA TGTGCCAGCAGCGTAGCGTCAGGGACCTACAATGAGCAGTTCTTC. Translating it yields CASSVASGTYNEQFF.

This clone was found once. The V call is TRBV23-1, the J call TRBJ2-7, with 10 positions matching TRBD1. TRBV23-1 is reported as an ORF; its role is uncertain. The CDR3 contains 16 residues. J lost 6 bases, V lost 0 bases, and 8 bases had no gene match. The CDR3 here is CASSQSLDRGQPEQYF. The DNA for the CDR3 is TGCGCCAGCAGTCAATCATTAGACAGGGGGCAACCCGAGCAGTACTTC.

This clone was detected a few times. Here the CDR3 reads CASRPEANTGELFF. The CDR3 DNA sequence: TGCGCCAGCAGGCCGGAGGCGAACACCGGGGAGCTGTTTTTT. The V gene is TRBV4-3, the J gene TRBJ2-2, with a tentative D call TRBD2 (5 bases). V was cut by 6 bases and J by 0 bases, with 8 bases left in between. Germline-derived CDR1 and CDR2 are LGHNA and YSLEER. The CDR3 spans 14 residues.

The chain links TRBV5-4 to TRBJ1-2; D gene unclear. V lost 1 base and J 5 bases, leaving 12 bases between the germline ends. Germline-derived CDR1 and CDR2 are SGHNT and YYREEE (reference sequence). The CDR3 has 14 residues. The CDR3 reads CASSLIEATYGYTF. CDR3 coding DNA: TGTGCCAGCAGCTTGATTGAGGCGACTTATGGCTACACCTTC. The full variable domain, rest sourced from reference TRBV5-4 and TRBJ1-2, is ETGVTQSPTHLIKTRGQQVTLRCSSQSGHNTVSWYQQALGQGPQFIFQYYREEENGRGNFPPRFSGLQFPNYSSELNVNALELDDSALYLCASSLIEATYGYTFGSGTRLTVV.

The V and J genes are TRBV18 and TRBJ1-1; D remains unclear. The CDR3 length is 14 residues. V lost 3 bases and J lost 1, with 9 bases in between. Germline V lookup: CDR1 KGHSH, CDR2 LQKENI. CDR3 region: CASSPVSGNTEAFF. CDR3 in DNA: TGTGCCAGCTCACCCGTCAGCGGGAACACTGAAGCTTTCTTT.

The rearrangement uses TRBV6-6 and TRBJ1-1; TRBD1 is a possible D gene (6 bases). The ends were cut back, 4 bases at V and 1 base at J, with 13 bases in the middle. The germline gives CDR1 MNHNY, CDR2 SVGAGI (reference sequence). There are 15 residues in the CDR3. The CDR3 protein is CASSSYRVKNTEAFF. The CDR3 region has the DNA TGTGCCAGCAGTTCTTACAGGGTAAAGAACACTGAAGCTTTCTTT.

The CDR3 DNA reads TGTGCCAGCAGCTCACAGGGGCGGGAGACCCAGTACTTC. Its protein product is CASSSQGRETQYF. The chain uses TRBV5-6 and TRBJ2-5; TRBD1 agrees at 7 bases. The CDR3 sequence is 13 residues long. The germline CDR1 and CDR2 sequences are SGHDT and YYEEEE. J lost 5 bases, V lost 3 bases, and 4 bases had no gene match.

The chain recombines TRBV7-2 with TRBJ1-5; TRBD1 matches 9 bases. Trimming at V came to 0 bases and at J to 0 bases, leaving 3 bases not matched to a gene. Germline V CDR1 and CDR2: SGHTA, FQGNSA. The CDR3 length is 17 residues. The CDR3: CASSLAGTGYSNQPQHF. In DNA, the CDR3 is TGTGCCAGCAGCTTAGCAGGGACAGGGTATAGCAATCAGCCCCAGCATTTT. Full variable domain (missing parts from reference TRBV7-2 and TRBJ1-5): GAGVSQSPSNKVTEKGKDVELRCDPISGHTALYWYRQSLGQGLEFLIYFQGNSAPDKSGLPSDRFSAERTGGSVSTLTIQRTQQEDSAVYLCASSLAGTGYSNQPQHFGDGTRLSIL.

This chain uses TRBV27 with TRBJ2-3; 13 nucleotides align to TRBD2. V dropped 8 bases and J dropped 3; count of bases not matched to a gene: 2. This CDR3 has 14 residues. CDR1 MNHEY and CDR2 SMNVEV come from the germline V gene (reference sequence). The CDR3 sequence is CASGLAGVTDTQYF. The CDR3, as DNA: TGTGCCAGCGGACTAGCGGGAGTTACAGATACGCAGTATTTT.

This rearrangement joins TRBV18 to TRBJ1-5, with D maybe TRBD1 (6 bases). Germline assignment: CDR1 KGHSH and CDR2 LQKENI. This CDR3 has 13 residues. Trimming cost V 5 bases and J 5 bases, with 10 bases left between them. The CDR3 nucleotides are TGTGCCAGCTCAGTCGCAGGGGATCAGCCCCAGCATTTT. Translation: CASSVAGDQPQHF.

The chain is built from TRBV28 and TRBJ2-1, with 7 bases lining up with TRBD2. The trim removed 3 bases at V and 5 bases at J, leaving 10 bases unmatched. CDR1 and CDR2 from the germline V gene are MDHEN and SYDVKM. CDR3 length: 16 amino acids. The CDR3 sequence: CASSFGGGAWDNEQFF. The CDR3 DNA reads TGTGCCAGCAGTTTTGGGGGGGGAGCATGGGACAATGAGCAGTTCTTC.

CDR3 bases: TGTGCCAGCAGCCCTCGCCGGGGGGGAAGCTCCTACGAGCAGTACTTC. Protein: CASSPRRGGSSYEQYF. The chain uses TRBV9 and TRBJ2-7, with TRBD2 matching 8 bases. Germline trimming cut 4 bases from V and 0 bases from J; bases unmatched to any gene: 9. CDR1 and CDR2 from the germline V gene are SGDLS and YYNGEE. This CDR3 has 16 amino acids.

The genes are TRBV12-5 and TRBJ2-1; 7 bases are shared with TRBD2. CDR3 length equals 16 residues. Unmatched junction bases numbered 10, after V lost 6 bases and J lost 2 bases. Germline V lookup: CDR1 LGHNT, CDR2 FRNRAP. In nucleotides, the CDR3 is TGTGCTAGTGGCCCACGCGCGGGGGTGGCCTACAATGAGCAGTTCTTC. Protein product: CASGPRAGVAYNEQFF.

This clone is medium-sized (0.01 to 0.1%) in the sample. The V and J genes are TRBV4-3 and TRBJ2-7; 8 nucleotides agree with TRBD2. The CDR3 covers 16 residues. The V gene end was trimmed by 0 bases and the J gene end by 4 bases; junction bases not matched to a gene: 8. CDR1 and CDR2 from the germline V gene are LGHNA and YSLEER. CDR3 in amino acids: CASSQDNQRGPYEQYF. The CDR3 nucleotides are TGCGCCAGCAGCCAAGATAACCAGCGGGGGCCTTACGAGCAGTACTTC.

The chain employs TRBV7-9 and TRBJ2-7; 10 nucleotides agree with TRBD2. This CDR3 has 15 amino acids. V lost 5 bases, J lost 1 base, and 5 bases stayed unmatched. Germline assignment: CDR1 SEHNR and CDR2 FQNEAQ (reference sequence). The CDR3 sequence is CASSLSGRASYEQYF. The CDR3 DNA reads TGTGCCAGCAGCCTCAGCGGGAGGGCTTCCTACGAGCAGTACTTC.

This clone was seen a single time. The rearrangement uses TRBV25-1 and TRBJ2-2; D possibly corresponds to TRBD2 (5 bases). CDR1 is MGHDK, CDR2 SYGVNS, per germline. CDR3 size: 14 residues. The V end was cut by 1 base, the J end by 4 bases, with 7 bases between. The chain's CDR3 is CASSESGTTGELFF. CDR3 nucleotides: TGTGCCAGCAGTGAATCGGGAACCACCGGGGAGCTGTTTTTT.